This is a list of T cell receptor beta chains from one sample in a study of shared clonotypes between healthy human individuals. Libraries were prepared by immunoSEQ multiplex PCR; TCRdb keeps only in-frame clonotypes and omits some of them. The table lists roughly 1,000,000 clones, approximately 78% of them singletons. The sample consisted of memory CD4+ T cells from PBMCs. The receptor set was obtained from a man between 18 and 29 years old in good health. Some clones in this sample may be carry-over from other donors' samples. The CDR3 runs from the conserved cysteine through the conserved F or W. D genes are given only for firm matches. Size is omitted from some rows. Given values are once, few, many or a class for expanded clones.

v_call	clone_size	j_call	d_call	cdr3_length	cdr3_nt	cdr3_aa
TRBV28	NA	TRBJ1-4	NA	13	TGTGCCAGCATTAATTACAGCGGGGAAAAACTGTTTTTT	CASINYSGEKLFF
TRBV7-2	NA	TRBJ2-2	TRBD2	18	TGTGCCAGCAGCTTAGCGCTCAGGCTAGCGGGGGGGACCGGGGAGCTGTTTTTT	CASSLALRLAGGTGELFF
TRBV6-1	once	TRBJ1-2	NA	12	TGTGCCAGCCAGAGAGTTAACTATGGCTACACCTTC	CASQRVNYGYTF
TRBV2	NA	TRBJ2-3	NA	13	TGTGCCAGCGTGGGACGGTTGACAGATACGCAGTATTTT	CASVGRLTDTQYF
TRBV7-9	many	TRBJ2-4	TRBD1	15	TGTGCCAGCAGCTTAGTTGGTACAGGGGGAAACATTCAGTACTTC	CASSLVGTGGNIQYF
TRBV6-5	NA	TRBJ2-1	TRBD1	16	TGTGCCAGCAGTTACTCGGCAGGGCAGGGGGCCAATGAGCAGTTCTTC	CASSYSAGQGANEQFF
TRBV27	NA	TRBJ2-5	NA	14	TGTGCCAGCAGTCCTACCTTCGTCCGGGAGACCCAGTACTTC	CASSPTFVRETQYF
TRBV5-6	NA	TRBJ2-7	TRBD1	16	TGTGCCAGCAGCTTGAGGGGCACAGGGGGCAGGGACGAGCAGTACTTC	CASSLRGTGGRDEQYF
TRBV6-1	NA	TRBJ1-2	NA	15	TGTGCCAGCAGTGAAGTTGGGCTGGGGTACTATGGCTACACCTTC	CASSEVGLGYYGYTF
TRBV7-2	NA	TRBJ2-1	TRBD2	13	TGTGCCAGCAGCCTAGCGGGAGGGGTCGGGCAGTTCTTC	CASSLAGGVGQFF
TRBV16	NA	TRBJ1-5	NA	14	TGTGCCAGCAGCCCCCCGGGGGGAAATCAGCCCCAGCATTTT	CASSPPGGNQPQHF
TRBV27	NA	TRBJ1-5	NA	11	TGTGCCAGCGGGTTCGCTAGGCCCCAGCATTTT	CASGFARPQHF
TRBV28	once	TRBJ1-5	NA	12	TGTGCCAGCAGCGCCCGGACCCAGCCCCAGCATTTT	CASSARTQPQHF
TRBV9	NA	TRBJ2-7	TRBD2	15	TGTGCCAGCAGCAAGGGACTAGCGGGATTCGACGAGCAGTACTTC	CASSKGLAGFDEQYF
TRBV28	NA	TRBJ2-3	NA	14	TGTGCCAGCAGTCCTGTGGGCAGACAGATTACGCAGTATTTT	CASSPVGRQITQYF
TRBV6-4	NA	TRBJ2-5	TRBD1	16	TGTGCCAGCAGTGACCCATGGGACAGTCCAAGGGGGACCCAGTACTTC	CASSDPWDSPRGTQYF
TRBV29-1	NA	TRBJ1-5	NA	13	TGCAGCGTTGAAGCGGGACCCTCGAGGACCCAGCATTTT	CSVEAGPSRTQHF
TRBV5-1	NA	TRBJ2-1	NA	14	TGCGCCAGCAGCTTCACAGCGCGGGACAATGAGCAGTTCTTC	CASSFTARDNEQFF
TRBV6-1	once	TRBJ1-1	NA	13	TGTGCCAGCCACGAACAGGGTTACACTGAAGCTTTCTTT	CASHEQGYTEAFF
TRBV6-6	NA	TRBJ1-4	NA	15	TGTGCCAGCAGTCCCTCTGGGAGAAGAGTTGAAAAACTGTTTTTT	CASSPSGRRVEKLFF
TRBV15	few	TRBJ2-2	NA	14	TGTGCCACCAGCAGGAGAGGGAACACCGGGGAGCTGTTTTTT	CATSRRGNTGELFF
TRBV6-5	NA	TRBJ2-5	TRBD2	13	TGTGCCAGCAGCCCGGGGGGGGTTGAGACCCAGTACTTC	CASSPGGVETQYF
TRBV19	NA	TRBJ1-4	NA	14	TGTGCCAGTAGTTCAACGACAGGCGGGGAAAAACTGTTTTTT	CASSSTTGGEKLFF
TRBV6-1	NA	TRBJ1-2	TRBD1	14	TGTGCCAGCAGTGAAGCCTACAGGGGATTTGGCTACACCTTC	CASSEAYRGFGYTF
TRBV5-1	NA	TRBJ2-7	NA	14	TGCGCCAGCAGCTTGCTGGAGGGCCCCTACGAGCAGTACTTC	CASSLLEGPYEQYF
TRBV5-1	NA	TRBJ2-3	NA	13	TGCGCCAGCAGCTTGGCAGGGTCAGATACGCAGTATTTT	CASSLAGSDTQYF
TRBV5-1	NA	TRBJ2-3	NA	16	TGCGCCAGCAGCTTGGGTGGGCGGGCTAGCACAGATACGCAGTATTTT	CASSLGGRASTDTQYF
TRBV7-2	NA	TRBJ2-5	NA	14	TGTGCCAGCAGCTGGATGACGAGGCAGGAGACCCAGTACTTC	CASSWMTRQETQYF
TRBV6-1	NA	TRBJ2-3	NA	15	TGTGCCACCCACGCCACCCTTTTGTCTGCAGATACGCAGTATTTT	CATHATLLSADTQYF